In its sample, the clone carrying this TCR beta chain was seen once. Other nucleotide sequences in the sample specify the same CDR3. The repertoire was sequenced with immunoSEQ multiplex PCR; TCRdb's copy has only in-frame clones and lacks some. The sample has a few million clones; over 85% are singletons. This CDR3 is built from 14 residues. Germline V CDR1 and CDR2: SGHRS, YFSETQ. V dropped 4 bases and J dropped 1; count of bases not matched to a gene: 4. This sample was included in a study of shared clonotypes between healthy human individuals. Study background: The donor group consisted of a couple of women and three men, aged 18 to 49.

The investigators split CD4+ cells into a CD45RA+ naive subset and a CD45RA-negative memory subset. The chain links TRBV5-1 to TRBJ1-1; TRBD1 agrees at 7 bases. Specimen: naive CD4+ T cells sorted from blood. Subset reported: CD45RA+ positively selected. The clonotype was recovered from a man in his late teens or twenties in good health. CDR3: CASSPGTENTEAFF. CDR3 bases: TGCGCCAGCAGCCCCGGGACAGAGAACACTGAAGCTTTCTTT. The full variable domain, in which reference TRBV5-1 and TRBJ1-1 provide the parts outside the CDR3, is KAGVTQTPRYLIKTRGQQVTLSCSPISGHRSVSWYQQTPGQGLQFLFEYFSETQRNKGNFPGRFSGRQFSNSRSEMNVSTLELGDSALYLCASSPGTENTEAFFGQGTRLTVV.